This entry is about one T cell receptor (beta chain). Trimming stripped 3 bases from V and 8 bases from J, with 11 bases between. Looked up from germline, CDR1 is MNHNS and CDR2 is SASEGT. This CDR3 is 14 amino acids long. It was with 60 Vbeta and 13 Jbeta primers that the PCR ran. Assay used: immunoSEQ multiplex PCR; TCRdb lists only in-frame clones, some missing. The table includes about 140,000 clones, 80% detected once. This sample stems from a study of cytomegalovirus exposure and HLA in healthy donors. This rearrangement joins TRBV6-1 to TRBJ1-6; no clear D. Sequenced input: PBMCs. The TCR originated in a woman in her forties in good health and CMV-seronegative. The DNA of the CDR3 is TGTGCCAGCAGTGATCGCAGGTATCATTCACCCCTCCACTTT. Amino acid sequence: CASSDRRYHSPLHF.